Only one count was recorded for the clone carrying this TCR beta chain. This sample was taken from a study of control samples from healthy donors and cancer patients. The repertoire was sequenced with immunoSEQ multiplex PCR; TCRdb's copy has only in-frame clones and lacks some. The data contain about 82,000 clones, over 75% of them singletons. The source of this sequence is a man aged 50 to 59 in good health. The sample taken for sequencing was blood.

The CDR3 DNA reads as TGTGCCAGCAGTATGCGACCCGCGGGAGGCGACAATGAGCAGTTCTTC. Protein product: CASSMRPAGGDNEQFF. The rearrangement joins TRBV6-2 or TRBV6-3 to TRBJ2-1; 8 bases fit TRBD2. CDR1 MNHEY and CDR2 SVGEGT come from the germline V gene. The CDR3 is made up of 16 amino acids. V was pared by 5 bases and J by 5 bases, with 11 bases of the junction left unmatched.